This TCR beta chain emerged from a study of cytomegalovirus exposure and HLA in healthy donors. Overall study findings and caveats: Cytomegalovirus status, reportedly, was diagnosed with high specificity and sensitivity by the classifier. In a later analysis, V- and J-gene trimming of beta chains associated with a DCLRE1C missense variant, replicated independently.

Vbeta (60) and Jbeta (13) primers were used in the PCR. Here immunoSEQ multiplex PCR was the method, and the copy in TCRdb shows in-frame clones only, minus some. The data contain approximately 110,000 clones, 70% of them seen just once; the ten biggest clones take up about a tenth. This clone was recorded a few times. As yet, its antigen is unknown. Deletions cut 4 bases from V and 0 bases from J, with 7 bases between. This CDR3 region has 13 residues. From germline, CDR1 is SGHNT and CDR2 YYREEE (reference sequence). The V call is TRBV5-4, the J call TRBJ1-2; D is undetermined. The TCR sequence derives from a man between 35 and 55 years old in good health and CMV-seropositive. Source material: PBMCs. CDR3 sequence: CASSPGSNYGYTF. The CDR3 DNA reads TGTGCCAGCAGCCCCGGGTCTAACTATGGCTACACCTTC.